This T cell receptor beta chain was identified in a study of CD8 T cells in ankylosing spondylitis. Regarding the study as a whole: According to the report, clones linked to the disease were significantly enriched in matched synovial fluid samples taken from ankylosing spondylitis patients. What seemed typical of ankylosing spondylitis blood was a TCR beta motif built from 8 or 9 highly homologous variants. Disease-linked clones proved CD8+ and comparatively uncommon in peripheral blood.

Deletions cut 5 bases from V and 8 bases from J, with 9 bases between. Germline loops: CDR1 SQVTM, CDR2 ANQGSEA. The CDR3 is 11 residues long. Generation of TCR beta libraries employed quantitative 5'-RACE incorporating molecular barcodes. TCRdb reprocessed the 5' RACE reads with MiXCR, giving one entry per CDR3 protein. The sample includes roughly 250,000 distinct CDR3 sequences, approximately 9% of them seen just once. This clonotype has at least ten counts. Its matching antigen is unknown. V usage is TRBV29-1 and J usage is TRBJ1-4, with D maybe TRBD1 (5 bases). Source material: blood, either unsorted or a sorted T cell fraction (not recorded which). The receptor's source is a male donor with ankylosing spondylitis or in good health (not recorded which). CDR3 amino acids: CSVTGAEKLFF. CDR3 in DNA: TGCAGCGTTACCGGGGCCGAAAAACTGTTTTTT.